This T cell receptor beta chain was profiled in a study of cytomegalovirus exposure and HLA in healthy donors. Study-level points and caveats: The study carried out a later analysis of TCR beta sequences. It associated some 17,000 of them with specific HLA alleles at a false discovery rate of 0.05.

The V and J ends lost 6 bases and 3 bases, in that order; junction bases with no gene match: 12. The length of the CDR3 is 16 residues. Per the germline V gene, CDR1 is SGHDT and CDR2 is YYEEEE. In the PCR, 60 Vbeta and 13 Jbeta primers were used. In the original processing: Approximately 9.9 million shared chains were among the about 80 million unique TCR beta chains that a later analysis counted. Produced via immunoSEQ multiplex PCR; TCRdb's table is partial and in-frame only. That table supplies the V and J calls and clone size; D and trimming were determined from the DNA. The data hold some 110,000 clones, with roughly 82% observed a single time. With regard to this clone: Its cognate antigen is unknown.

Sequencing was performed on PBMCs. V gene TRBV5-6 combines with J gene TRBJ2-1; 7 nucleotides match TRBD2. The sequence derives from a woman in her sixties in good health and CMV-seropositive. CDR3 nucleotide sequence: TGTGCCAGCAACTCGGGTGGGGGGGGGATCTACAATGAGCAGTTCTTC. It yields the protein CASNSGGGGIYNEQFF.